Listed here are 25 T cell receptor beta chains from one sample, sequenced in a study of blood T cell repertoires in COVID-19. Method: immunoSEQ multiplex PCR; TCRdb's copy keeps in-frame clones and lacks some. Among about 230,000 clones listed, approximately 80% were seen once. The sample comprised peripheral blood. The receptors originated from a man between 35 and 55 years old with acute or convalescent COVID-19.

V usage is TRBV11-3 and J usage is TRBJ2-3; D uncertain. This CDR3 is 13 amino acids long. Germline CDR1 reads SGHNT; CDR2 reads YENEEA. V was clipped by 9 bases and J by 1 base, with 11 bases between them. The DNA of the CDR3 is TGTGCCAGTAGTTCTCTGCGCACAGATACGCAGTATTTT. Amino acids: CASSSLRTDTQYF.

The chain links TRBV5-1 to TRBJ1-1; no clear D gene. The ends were cut back, 7 bases at V and 4 bases at J, with 20 bases in the middle. The CDR3 length is 15 residues. Per the germline V gene, CDR1 is SGHRS and CDR2 is YFSETQ. CDR3: CASSYGPQAGTEAFF. For the CDR3, the DNA is TGCGCCAGCTCCTATGGGCCTCAGGCGGGCACTGAAGCTTTCTTT. Using reference TRBV5-1 and TRBJ1-1 for the parts outside the CDR3, the full variable domain is KAGVTQTPRYLIKTRGQQVTLSCSPISGHRSVSWYQQTPGQGLQFLFEYFSETQRNKGNFPGRFSGRQFSNSRSEMNVSTLELGDSALYLCASSYGPQAGTEAFFGQGTRLTVV.

The V call is TRBV9, the J call TRBJ2-7; 7 bases map to TRBD1. Unmatched junction bases numbered 7, after V lost 4 bases and J lost 0 bases. Germline V gene lookup returns CDR1 SGDLS and CDR2 YYNGEE. The CDR3 consists of 15 residues. The CDR3 DNA follows: TGTGCCAGCAGCCGTTCGGACAGGAGCTCCTACGAGCAGTACTTC. This gives the protein CASSRSDRSSYEQYF.

This clone was detected once. CDR3 DNA sequence: TGTGCCAGCAGCAGAACAGGGGGTATCTACGAGCAGTACTTC. Its protein product is CASSRTGGIYEQYF. V usage is TRBV5-6 and J usage is TRBJ2-7; 8 bases line up with TRBD1. V dropped 4 bases and J dropped 3; count of bases not matched to a gene: 6. The CDR3 contains 14 residues. The germline V gene encodes CDR1 SGHDT and CDR2 YYEEEE.

The V gene is TRBV5-4, the J gene TRBJ2-1; 10 nucleotides line up with TRBD2. CDR1 SGHNT and CDR2 YYREEE come from the germline V gene (reference sequence). V lost 4 bases, J lost 5 bases, and 6 bases stayed unmatched. This CDR3 has 15 residues. This chain's CDR3 is CASSPRTSGNNEQFF. The CDR3, as DNA: TGTGCCAGCAGCCCAAGGACTAGCGGAAACAATGAGCAGTTCTTC.

The chain links TRBV19 to TRBJ2-7; a possible D gene is TRBD1 (5 bases). The CDR3 loop spans 14 amino acids. CDR1 and CDR2 from the germline V gene are LNHDA and SQIVND (reference sequence). V lost 10 bases to trimming and J lost 0 bases, with 16 bases between them. CDR3 residues: CATKEGVSSYEQYF. DNA for the CDR3: TGTGCCACCAAGGAAGGGGTAAGCTCCTACGAGCAGTACTTC. The whole variable domain, remainder taken from reference TRBV19 and TRBJ2-7, is DGGITQSPKYLFRKEGQNVTLSCEQNLNHDAMYWYRQDPGQGLRLIYYSQIVNDFQKGDIAEGYSVSREKKESFPLTVTSAQKNPTAFYLCATKEGVSSYEQYFGPGTRLTVT.

The chain has TRBV7-7 and TRBJ1-1; unclear D gene. Trimming removed 3 bases from V and 1 base from J, with 6 bases in between. This CDR3 has 13 residues. The germline CDR1 and CDR2 sequences are SSHAT and FNYEAQ (reference sequence). The CDR3 DNA reads as TGTGCCAGCAGCTTGAGCGGGAACACTGAAGCTTTCTTT. Translating it yields CASSLSGNTEAFF.

The chain is built from TRBV6-5 and TRBJ1-4; no definite D call. The V end lost 4 bases, the J end lost 0 bases, and 9 bases lay between the germline ends. The CDR3 consists of 15 residues. Per the germline V gene, CDR1 is MNHEY and CDR2 is SVGAGI. The CDR3: CASSSLYATNEKLFF. The CDR3 bases are TGTGCCAGCAGTTCGCTCTACGCAACTAATGAAAAACTGTTTTTT.

The gene calls are TRBV10-3 and TRBJ1-3; D not resolved. The CDR3 runs 14 residues. CDR1 is ENHRY, CDR2 SYGVKD, per germline. The germline V and J ends were trimmed by 8 bases and 0 bases, with 11 bases remaining between them. The CDR3 protein is CAISGSPSGNTIYF. CDR3 in DNA: TGTGCCATCTCCGGGAGCCCCTCTGGAAACACCATATATTTT.

The V and J genes are TRBV11-3 and TRBJ2-1; D perhaps matches TRBD1 (6 bases). The V and J ends lost 3 bases and 7 bases respectively, with 13 bases between them. The CDR3 is 14 amino acids. CDR1 and CDR2 (germline): SGHNT, YENEEA. CDR3 bases: TGTGCCAGCAGCTTCCAGGGGCCCGGAAATGAGCAGTTCTTC. It translates to CASSFQGPGNEQFF.

The chain couples TRBV5-4 to TRBJ1-2; 8 bases agree with TRBD1. The CDR3 runs to 14 residues. Unmatched junction bases numbered 7, after V lost 5 bases and J lost 4 bases. Germline values: CDR1 SGHNT, CDR2 YYREEE (reference sequence). CDR3 DNA: TGTGCCAGCAGGGCCGACAGGGGCGCCTATGGCTACACCTTC. Translated, it gives CASRADRGAYGYTF.

This chain uses TRBV27 with TRBJ2-7; 9 bases fit TRBD2. The CDR3 consists of 18 residues. With 4 bases clipped from V and 6 bases from J, the junction kept 19 bases outside the gene matches. Germline assignment: CDR1 MNHEY and CDR2 SMNVEV (reference sequence). The chain's CDR3 is CASSSWEGSGSSGREQYF. The CDR3 region has the DNA TGTGCCAGCAGTTCCTGGGAGGGTAGCGGGAGTTCAGGGCGCGAGCAGTACTTC.

The chain couples TRBV5-1 to TRBJ1-2; D is ambiguous. The germline V gene has CDR1 SGHRS and CDR2 YFSETQ. Trimming left V 6 bases short and J 2 bases short, with 14 bases between. The CDR3 consists of 14 residues. The CDR3 DNA follows: TGCGCCAGCACTCAAGATTCCGGGAACTATGGCTACACCTTC. The encoded protein is CASTQDSGNYGYTF.

The chain is built from TRBV2 and TRBJ1-5, with D uncertain. V gave up 4 bases and J gave up 1 base, with 8 bases separating them. CDR1 and CDR2 from the germline V gene are SNHLY and FYNNEI. This CDR3 region has 14 residues. The CDR3 protein is CASSGVASNQPQHF. The CDR3 DNA reads TGTGCCAGCAGTGGCGTTGCGAGCAATCAGCCCCAGCATTTT.

J is TRBJ2-7 and V is TRBV4-2; 9 nucleotides agree with TRBD2. Germline CDR1 LGHNA, CDR2 YNFKEQ. The CDR3 consists of 18 residues. Germline trimming cut 4 bases from V and 0 bases from J; bases unmatched to any gene: 13. The CDR3 reads CASSPGTSSLVGSYEQYF. CDR3 DNA sequence: TGTGCCAGCAGCCCCGGGACTAGCAGCCTGGTAGGCTCCTACGAGCAGTACTTC.

V usage is TRBV10-3 and J usage is TRBJ1-4, with D uncertain. The length of the CDR3 is 13 residues. With 10 bases removed from V and 6 bases from J, the gap between germline ends came to 15 bases. CDR1 is ENHRY and CDR2 is SYGVKD in the germline V gene. In DNA form, the CDR3 reads TGTGCCACCCAAGGGCGGGGTGATGAAAAACTGTTTTTT. Translation: CATQGRGDEKLFF.

The V call is TRBV7-6, the J call TRBJ2-1, with a tentative D call TRBD2 (6 bases). CDR3 size: 16 residues. V lost 3 bases, J lost 2 bases, and 14 bases lay in between. CDR1 SGHVS and CDR2 FNYEAQ come from the germline V gene. The CDR3 sequence: CASSFPSADPYNEQFF. In nucleotides, the CDR3 is TGTGCCAGCAGCTTTCCTAGCGCGGATCCCTACAATGAGCAGTTCTTC.

This clone showed up just once. The genes are TRBV9 and TRBJ2-1, with 8 bases matching TRBD2. This CDR3 is built from 15 residues. The germline CDR1 and CDR2 sequences are SGDLS and YYNGEE. The V segment lost 4 bases and the J segment 8 bases; nucleotides outside the gene matches: 11. CDR3 sequence reads: CASSLQKAGAHEQFF. The CDR3 DNA reads TGTGCCAGCAGCCTACAGAAAGCGGGAGCCCATGAGCAGTTCTTC.

The chain carries TRBV9 and TRBJ1-5, with D perhaps matching TRBD1 (5 bases). This CDR3 has 15 residues. The V gene lost 4 bases and the J gene lost 5 bases, with 16 bases spanning the gap. The germline V gene has CDR1 SGDLS and CDR2 YYNGEE. The CDR3 reads CASSPRDSVDQPQHF. The CDR3 region has the DNA TGTGCCAGCAGCCCCCGCGACAGCGTGGATCAGCCCCAGCATTTT.

The V and J genes are TRBV7-9 and TRBJ2-7; D gene uncertain. Between the trimmed V and J ends, which lost 1 base and 6 bases, there was a span of 13 bases. The CDR3 runs to 14 residues. Germline CDR1 reads SEHNR; CDR2 reads FQNEAQ (reference sequence). The CDR3 sequence is CASSLGSSLAEQYF. The CDR3 DNA follows: TGTGCCAGCAGCTTAGGGAGCTCCCTCGCCGAGCAGTACTTC.

The V gene is TRBV5-8, the J gene TRBJ1-5, with a possible D match to TRBD1 (5 bases). V gave up 4 bases and J gave up 5 bases, with 16 bases separating them. The CDR3 runs 15 residues. In germline, CDR1 is SGHTS, CDR2 YDEGEE. The CDR3 spells CASSPWRGADQPQHF. CDR3 sequence (DNA): TGTGCCAGCAGCCCATGGCGCGGGGCCGATCAGCCCCAGCATTTT. The complete variable domain, with remaining parts taken from reference TRBV5-8 and TRBJ1-5, reads EAGVTQSPTHLIKTRGQQATLRCSPISGHTSVYWYQQALGLGLQFLLWYDEGEERNRGNFPPRFSGRQFPNYSSELNVNALELEDSALYLCASSPWRGADQPQHFGDGTRLSIL.

This clone came up a few times. Additional DNA sequences in this sample encode the identical CDR3. The chain carries TRBV2 and TRBJ1-1, with D perhaps matching TRBD1 (5 bases). V dropped 6 bases and J dropped 0 bases, with 8 bases sitting between them. Germline values: CDR1 SNHLY, CDR2 FYNNEI. The CDR3 extends over 13 amino acids. The CDR3 sequence: CASSLQVNTEAFF. In DNA, the CDR3 is TGTGCCAGCAGCTTACAGGTGAACACTGAAGCTTTCTTT.

V gene TRBV11-2 combines with J gene TRBJ1-5; 7 nucleotides line up with TRBD1. Trimming cost V 5 bases and J 0 bases; bases outside gene matches: 4. Germline V gives CDR1 SGHAT, CDR2 FQNNGV. The CDR3 runs 15 residues. The CDR3 sequence: CASSRDRASNQPQHF. CDR3 nucleotide sequence: TGTGCCAGCAGCCGGGACAGAGCTAGCAATCAGCCCCAGCATTTT.

The chain combines TRBV7-3 with TRBJ2-3, with a weak D call TRBD1 (5 bases). The V end was cut by 5 bases, the J end by 6 bases, with 12 bases between. From germline, CDR1 is SGHTA and CDR2 FQGTGA. The CDR3 totals 13 residues. In nucleotides, the CDR3 is TGTGCCAGCAGCATTGCAGGGTTGGATACGCAGTATTTT. This codes for CASSIAGLDTQYF.

The rearrangement joins TRBV3-1 (or the pseudogene TRBV3-2) to TRBJ1-6, with unresolved D. This CDR3 spans 14 amino acids. CDR1 and CDR2 from the germline V gene are LGHDT and YNNKEL (reference sequence). With 4 bases removed from V and 7 bases from J, the gap between germline ends came to 11 bases. The CDR3 loop is CASSLRGNNSPLHF. CDR3 sequence (DNA): TGTGCCAGCAGCCTGCGCGGTAACAATTCACCCCTCCACTTT.